Each of the 20 T cell receptor beta chains below was sequenced from the same sample in a study of blood T cell repertoires in COVID-19 (dated by TCRdb to about 2020). Libraries were built with the immunoSEQ multiplex PCR assay. This is the immuneACCESS table as TCRdb keeps it, with only in-frame sequences that have V and J called. A part of the clones is gone; compared with another copy, unresolved V genes explain less than half, and the rest is unexplained. This sample gives fewer than 200,000 clones in total; under 80% of them show up just once. Less than 3% of the sample is held by the ten biggest clonotypes. The material sequenced was peripheral blood. These receptors were collected from a woman aged 80 or over with acute or convalescent COVID-19.

The chain couples TRBV9 to TRBJ1-3; the D gene is possibly TRBD1 (6 bases). The CDR3 contains 15 residues. Trimming took off 0 bases at V and 3 bases at J, with 10 bases between the two ends. Per germline, CDR1 SGDLS and CDR2 YYNGEE. CDR3 sequence: CASSVDTGSGNTIYF. The CDR3 coding sequence is TGTGCCAGCAGCGTAGATACAGGGAGTGGAAACACCATATATTTT. The whole variable domain, filled in from reference TRBV9 and TRBJ1-3, reads DSGVTQTPKHLITATGQRVTLRCSPRSGDLSVYWYQQSLDQGLQFLIQYYNGEERAKGNILERFSAQQFPDLHSELNLSSLELGDSALYFCASSVDTGSGNTIYFGEGSWLTVV.

The V call is TRBV7-9, the J call TRBJ2-1, with a weak D call TRBD1 (5 bases). Germline CDR1 reads SEHNR; CDR2 reads FQNEAQ (reference sequence). Trimming took off 1 base at V and 6 bases at J, with 10 bases between the two ends. The CDR3 is 14 amino acids. The CDR3 DNA reads as TGTGCCAGCAGCTTAGTAACAGGCGGCAATGAGCAGTTCTTC. Amino acid sequence: CASSLVTGGNEQFF.

The chain links TRBV6-1 to TRBJ2-7; TRBD2 might be the D (7 bases). V lost 3 bases, J lost 0 bases, and 21 bases lay in between. Per the germline V gene, CDR1 is MNHNS and CDR2 is SASEGT. The CDR3 runs to 18 residues. The CDR3, as DNA: TGTGCCAGCAGTGAGAGGAAGGGGGGGCTACCGAGCTCCTACGAGCAGTACTTC. Amino acids: CASSERKGGLPSSYEQYF.

The genes are TRBV5-4 and TRBJ2-1, with 9 positions matching TRBD2. The CDR3 runs to 16 residues. V dropped 4 bases and J dropped 3; count of bases not matched to a gene: 8. Per germline, CDR1 SGHNT and CDR2 YYREEE (reference sequence). The CDR3 loop is CASSVKGLADYNEQFF. CDR3 DNA sequence: TGTGCCAGCAGCGTTAAGGGACTAGCCGACTACAATGAGCAGTTCTTC.

The chain has TRBV11-2 and TRBJ1-1, with D possibly being TRBD1 (6 bases). The V gene lost 4 bases and the J gene lost 1 base, with 16 bases spanning the gap. This CDR3 spans 16 amino acids. Germline V gene data show CDR1 as SGHAT and CDR2 as FQNNGV. The CDR3 DNA sequence: TGTGCCAGCAGCTCATTTAGGGGGGGCTGGAACACTGAAGCTTTCTTT. Its protein product is CASSSFRGGWNTEAFF.

The rearrangement links TRBV19 to TRBJ2-1; D gene unclear. The length of the CDR3 is 16 residues. V was clipped by 4 bases and J by 5 bases, with 18 bases between them. Per germline, CDR1 LNHDA and CDR2 SQIVND (reference sequence). The CDR3 sequence: CASSTSWHPTDNEQFF. The CDR3 coding sequence is TGTGCCAGTAGTACTAGTTGGCACCCCACCGACAATGAGCAGTTCTTC.

The rearrangement joins TRBV11-2 to TRBJ2-2; TRBD1 matches 10 bases. The germline V gene encodes CDR1 SGHAT and CDR2 FQNNGV. The CDR3 length is 15 residues. V lost 5 bases, J lost 6 bases, and 6 bases stayed unmatched. CDR3 protein: CASSQTGGYSGELFF. The CDR3 DNA reads as TGTGCCAGCAGCCAGACAGGGGGCTATTCCGGGGAGCTGTTTTTT.

The chain joins TRBV3-1 (or the pseudogene TRBV3-2) to TRBJ2-5, with TRBD2 identical over 7 bases. Germline CDR1 reads LGHDT; CDR2 reads YNNKEL (reference sequence). There are 14 residues in the CDR3. V lost 6 bases, J lost 1 base, and 5 bases stayed unmatched. The CDR3 spells CASSRSGTQETQYF. CDR3 DNA: TGTGCCAGCAGTCGGAGCGGGACCCAAGAGACCCAGTACTTC.

The V call is TRBV6-6, the J call TRBJ1-4; 10 nucleotides line up with TRBD1. Losses at the gene ends were 5 bases for V and 0 bases for J; bases not matched to a gene: 9. There are 18 residues in the CDR3. The germline V gene has CDR1 MNHNY and CDR2 SVGAGI (reference sequence). The CDR3 region has the DNA TGTGCCAGCAGTCCGGACGACAGGGGGCGATCAACTAATGAAAAACTGTTTTTT. This codes for CASSPDDRGRSTNEKLFF.

The rearrangement uses TRBV12-5 and TRBJ2-1; 8 bases agree with TRBD2. CDR1 is LGHNT, CDR2 FRNRAP, per germline. V shed 7 bases and J 9 bases; nucleotides not matched to a gene: 8. The CDR3 has 13 amino acids. The DNA of the CDR3 is TGTGCTAGTGTTGGAGCGGGAGAAGGTGAGCAGTTCTTC. Its translation is CASVGAGEGEQFF.

This sequence joins TRBV10-3 and TRBJ1-5; D uncertain. This CDR3 comprises 14 residues. CDR1 is ENHRY, CDR2 SYGVKD, per germline. Trimming took off 0 bases at V and 6 bases at J, with 9 bases between the two ends. CDR3 residues: CAISESGGIQPQHF. The CDR3 DNA is TGTGCCATCAGTGAGTCCGGAGGTATTCAGCCCCAGCATTTT.

This clone is a singleton in its sample. The chain recombines TRBV6-6 with TRBJ2-2; the match to TRBD2 covers 14 bases. Unmatched junction bases numbered 7, after V lost 6 bases and J lost 13 bases. Germline CDR1 is MNHNY and CDR2 is SVGAGI (reference sequence). This CDR3 is built from 14 residues. The CDR3 DNA is TGTGCCAGCAGCGTGACTAGCGGGGGGGGAGGGCTGTTTTTT. Residues: CASSVTSGGGGLFF.

This sequence joins TRBV14 and TRBJ2-3; D perhaps matches TRBD2 (5 bases). V dropped 1 base and J dropped 1 base, with 12 bases sitting between them. There are 16 residues in the CDR3. Germline assignment: CDR1 SGHDN and CDR2 FVKESK. Here the CDR3 reads CASSQASGWGTDTQYF. Here the CDR3 DNA reads TGTGCCAGCAGCCAAGCGTCGGGATGGGGCACAGATACGCAGTATTTT.

This clone was detected many times. The V and J genes are TRBV5-3 and TRBJ2-6, with a tentative D call TRBD1 (6 bases). TRBV5-3 qualifies as an ORF whose function is uncertain. Trimming stripped 0 bases from V and 0 bases from J, with 19 bases between. CDR3 length: 20 residues. The CDR3 is CARSLAREGQNPSGANVLTF. The CDR3 nucleotides are TGTGCCAGAAGCTTGGCCCGTGAAGGACAGAACCCCTCTGGGGCCAACGTCCTGACTTTC.

The J gene is TRBJ2-4, the V gene TRBV19; 8 bases map to TRBD1. Germline lookup yields CDR1 LNHDA and CDR2 SQIVND (reference sequence). CDR3 length: 13 amino acids. V shed 9 bases and J 7 bases; nucleotides not matched to a gene: 8. CDR3 in amino acids: CASAGTGLNIQYF. As DNA, the CDR3 is TGTGCCAGCGCCGGGACAGGTCTGAACATTCAGTACTTC.

The chain combines TRBV7-2 with TRBJ2-4; D is perhaps TRBD1 (5 bases). The CDR3 has 13 amino acids. CDR1 SGHTA and CDR2 FQGNSA come from the germline V gene. With 6 bases removed from V and 0 bases from J, the gap between germline ends came to 6 bases. CDR3 residues: CASRDIAKNIQYF. The CDR3 DNA reads as TGTGCCAGCAGGGACATAGCCAAAAACATTCAGTACTTC.

J is TRBJ1-1 and V is TRBV7-2, with D possibly TRBD1 on 6 matching bases. Germline V gives CDR1 SGHTA, CDR2 FQGNSA. The CDR3 is made up of 16 amino acids. The germline V and J ends were trimmed by 5 bases and 4 bases, with 20 bases remaining between them. CDR3 loop: CASSQIPGDSVTEAFF. The CDR3 DNA reads as TGTGCCAGCAGCCAAATTCCAGGGGATTCGGTCACTGAAGCTTTCTTT.

This chain joins TRBV19 and TRBJ2-7, with 13 positions matching TRBD2. The CDR3 extends over 15 amino acids. CDR1 is LNHDA, CDR2 SQIVND, per germline (reference sequence). Germline trimming cut 6 bases from V and 5 bases from J; bases unmatched to any gene: 7. This chain's CDR3 is CASSSRTSGSHEQYF. CDR3 bases: TGTGCCAGTAGCTCTAGGACTAGCGGGAGCCACGAGCAGTACTTC. The entire variable domain, with the rest obtained from reference TRBV19 and TRBJ2-7, is as follows: DGGITQSPKYLFRKEGQNVTLSCEQNLNHDAMYWYRQDPGQGLRLIYYSQIVNDFQKGDIAEGYSVSREKKESFPLTVTSAQKNPTAFYLCASSSRTSGSHEQYFGPGTRLTVT.

The chain carries TRBV6-5 and TRBJ1-4, with D perhaps matching TRBD1 (6 bases). CDR3 length: 11 residues. V lost 6 bases and J 14 bases, leaving 13 bases between the germline ends. Germline CDR1 MNHEY, CDR2 SVGAGI. The chain's CDR3 is CASSHRGQLFF. CDR3 coding DNA: TGTGCCAGCAGCCACCGCGGACAGCTGTTTTTT.

This clone was seen only a few times. The chain joins TRBV6-5 to TRBJ2-1, with D tentatively TRBD2 (7 bases). This CDR3 spans 15 amino acids. CDR1 MNHEY and CDR2 SVGAGI come from the germline V gene. V was pared by 0 bases and J by 5 bases, with 11 bases between. CDR3 DNA: TGTGCCAGCAGTTACTCCGGGGGGCCGGACAATGAGCAGTTCTTC. It translates to CASSYSGGPDNEQFF.